This paragraph covers one T cell receptor beta chain sequence. The table lists this clone with a few counts. There is no known antigen for this receptor. Base-call qualities are not available, and no considerably larger clone is one nucleotide away. The CDR3 has 16 amino acids, counting the end cysteine and phenylalanine. The CDR3 DNA has 48 bases and is translated from base 1. CDR1 and CDR2 were assigned from the germline V gene as MDHEN and SYDVKM. The V end gives up 6 bases and the J end 7 bases, leaving 17 bases in the junction not matched to a gene. The cohort was made up of 500 to 800 healthy bone marrow donors. At the time of sampling, every cohort member was nominally healthy, though immune exposures that went unrecorded were likely present. The donor was CMV seropositive and belonged to the group of a few hundred seropositive cohort members. Every donor gave a peripheral blood sample, and the peripheral blood mononuclear cells from that sample were used for TCR beta sequencing. Genomic DNA extraction from the blood cell samples was performed with the Qiagen DNeasy Blood Extraction Kit.

The sample originates from a study of cytomegalovirus exposure and HLA in healthy donors (dated by TCRdb to the late 2010s). For context, the study as a whole: In an earlier analysis of around 540 of the donors, around 290 Gb of sequence data and 90 million to 120 million unique TCR beta sequences from 150 million to 200 million T cells were reported. Approximately 310 gigabases of sequencing data and around 87 million unique TCR sequences were included in an early release covering around 600 HLA-typed donors. Among the 398 genotyped donors, around 81% belonged to the genetic ancestry cluster associated with self-reported Caucasian donors. The study aimed to test whether signatures of past pathogen exposure could be identified by cataloging public T cell receptors. The study used immunosequencing to profile the T cell repertoires of approximately 650 subjects and linked those repertoires to cytomegalovirus serostatus. Along with the approximately 650-subject first cohort, a separate validation cohort of 120 different subjects was used. High-throughput TCR immunosequencing, statistical association of individual TCRs with disease status, and machine learning were combined to predict cytomegalovirus infection status. In a later analysis, previously published TCR beta repertoires from hundreds of donors were re-analyzed and high-resolution HLA genotyping was added so that TCR occurrence patterns could be studied. The later analysis used no new phenotypic data to find candidate immune exposures, relying instead on TCR beta sequences and their occurrence across donors. An earlier analysis of 587 of the donors used high-throughput TCR beta sequencing to judge whether each TCR beta V gene segment behaved as functional or pseudogenic. Alongside the repertoire data, information on donor age, sex, ethnicity and CMV serostatus was compiled. A later genetic analysis used genome-wide SNP genotypes for about 60% of the roughly 670 donors, treating that subset as a discovery cohort. Every repertoire in the discovery cohort had been generated on one and the same sequencing platform. Both class I and class II loci were covered by HLA typing, at four-digit resolution. The number of typed donors differed by locus: 629-630 for A, B, C, DRB1 and DQB1; about 520 for DQA1; 606 for DPA1; and some 470 for DPB1. Five DR-DQ haplotypes were handled as single units for association and clustering because linkage in the cohort was strong. Among 350 to 400 genotyped donors of the cohort, an average of around 240,000 unique TCR beta nucleotide sequences were sequenced per donor, roughly a sixth of them non-productive.

The protocol used for the library was the immunoSEQ multiplex PCR assay. A mixture of 60 forward primers for TCR Vbeta segments and 13 reverse primers for TCR Jbeta segments was used in the multiplex PCR. The CDR3 region of rearranged TCR beta genes was amplified from genomic DNA by a multiplex PCR assay. On the Illumina HiSeq System, the amplified TCR beta libraries were sequenced as 87-base-pair reads. Per the authors' processing: Across the 670 or so repertoires, a later analysis counted some 80 million unique TCR beta chains, 9.5 million to 12 million of which were shared by at least two donors. To remove PCR and sequencing errors, raw reads were error-corrected and collapsed into unique sequences using a nearest-neighbor algorithm that merged closely related sequences. V, D and J gene segments were assigned by aligning CDR3 sequences to IMGT reference sequences. For a sequence to be retained, at least a six-nucleotide match to both a V gene segment and a J gene segment was required. Rearrangements were called productive when the CDR3 lacked stop codons and stayed in frame with V and J; all others were non-productive. CDR3 was defined by IMGT convention, running from the second conserved V-encoded cysteine to the conserved J-encoded phenylalanine. The earlier analysis of 500 to 650 of the donors excluded any sequence lacking an unambiguous match to a single V gene segment. An earlier analysis of about 590 of the donors classified V segments as functional when productive rearrangements were above 56.7% and as segregating when the standard deviation between donors was above 5%. A statistical classification framework was built to diagnose cytomegalovirus status from the catalog of TCR beta chain sequences. In a later analysis, V and J genes were assigned by comparing TCR nucleotide sequences against IMGT/GENE-DB human TR gene sequences. Using the TCRdist pipeline, a later analysis assigned CDR3 sequences along with most-parsimonious VDJ recombination scenarios. In a later analysis, each TCR beta chain was defined by its CDR3 amino acid sequence together with its V-gene family, and reads without a unique V-gene family were excluded. In a later analysis, approximately 590 highly shared, low-generation-probability nucleotide sequences were removed to address suspected cross-contamination and a sequencing artifact. A later analysis calculated a clonal expansion index for each public chain from normalized within-repertoire ranks of inferred template counts. In a later analysis, generation probabilities were computed using a VDJ recombination model fitted to out-of-frame rearrangements, and the results were checked against IGoR. In a later analysis, TCR-TCR, TCR-HLA and TCR-CMV co-occurrence was scored with hypergeometric tests, and a repertoire-size bias correction was applied to TCR pairs. To estimate false discovery rates, a later analysis permuted the HLA or CMV assignments 20 times. In a later analysis, co-occurring TCRs were grouped using DBSCAN, with TCRdist sequence similarity added in when clustering inside HLA-allele-positive subsets. Repertoires with fewer than 30,000 or more than 120,000 public chains were left out of co-occurrence clustering, as were a few repertoires with anomalous nucleotide sharing. The immuneACCESS repertoire file appears here via TCRdb, limited to in-frame rearrangements. These files lack a portion of the clones; in checked studies, under half of the deficit traces to unresolved V genes, and the cause of the others is not known. The V and J calls and clone size were taken over from that table, and D and trimming were inferred from the DNA. This sample lists roughly 120,000 clones; under 85% were detected once. Of the sample, around 5% is held by the ten largest clones.

The paper's findings and limits, for the study overall: In a later analysis, several top co-occurrence clusters were reported to appear linked to parvovirus B19, influenza, CMV and Epstein-Barr virus. An association between a missense DCLRE1C variant and V-gene and J-gene trimming of TCR beta chains was found in a later genetic analysis and replicated in an independent cohort. Strong co-occurrence of HLA alleles, especially DR and DQ, made assigning TCR associations to individual alleles difficult. Compared with equally common non-associated chains, HLA-associated TCR beta chains in a later analysis were more clonally expanded and had lower generation probabilities. According to a later genetic analysis, donors in an Asian-associated ancestry cluster had fewer N-insertions in productive TCRs than the roughly 670-donor mean. A cluster of highly shared sequence variants was judged likely to be a technical artifact of the sequencing pipeline. In this cohort, only TCR beta chains were sequenced, and detectable features were limited by the absence of alpha or paired-chain data. Broadly in line with IMGT annotations, most TCR beta V segments showed up in productive rearrangements about 87% or about 30% of the time in an earlier analysis of around 600 of the donors. The authors suggested that the approach could potentially be generalized to other disease states and immunological phenotypes. Across donors, most TCR sequences were observed very rarely, whereas some public TCRs were present in many individuals. According to a later analysis, most CMV-associated TCR beta chains appeared to be HLA-restricted, and the HLA associations seemed to be driven largely by CMV exposure. In the study, some 160 TCR beta chains were listed as associated with cytomegalovirus. Because counts were too low, some 17 rarely observed V segments, including chromosome 9 orphons, were excluded from the earlier analysis of 587 of the donors. The classifier was reported to diagnose cytomegalovirus status with high specificity and sensitivity in both the original and validation cohorts. At a false discovery rate of 0.05, a later analysis linked approximately 18,000 TCR beta sequences to specific HLA alleles. Immune exposure information for the cohort was limited to CMV serostatus. A few of the identified cytomegalovirus-associated TCR beta chains were confirmed in vitro to be specific for cytomegalovirus antigens. Because HLA typing was missing for some donors at each locus, association tests included only the typed subset. Sequencing depth was assumed to be roughly uniform across donors in the presence/absence analyses, though that assumption may not hold. A further reported finding was that TCR beta sequences accurately predicted the HLA-A and HLA-B alleles for most subjects in the first cohort. Because the 87-base-pair reads could not distinguish some IMGT-functional V segments, including TRBV6-2 and TRBV6-3, those segments were excluded. Correlated functional status among segregating V segments might be attributable to linkage disequilibrium, but an unknown experimental factor could not be ruled out. A later analysis found that TCR association rates varied across HLA loci, with DRB1 alleles showing the most associated TCRs and HLA-C alleles the fewest.

The TCR was taken from a man younger than 40 in good health and CMV-seropositive. The rearranged chain carries TRBV28 and TRBJ1-2, with TRBD1 matching 7 junction bases. Sequences were obtained from PBMCs. The DNA sequence is as follows: TGTGCCAGCAGGGCATGGGGCGACAGGGACGCGGTTGGCTACACCTTC. This translates into CASRAWGDRDAVGYTF.